This TCR beta chain derives from a study of blood T cell repertoires in COVID-19. Here immunoSEQ multiplex PCR was the method, and the copy in TCRdb shows in-frame clones only, minus some. The profile covers some 220,000 clones, with approximately 85% appearing a single time and 2.4% taken by the ten largest. In Seattle, patients joined the study during active infection and were tracked longitudinally. The sample consisted of peripheral blood. The sequence came from a woman aged 65 to 85 with COVID-19, enrolled during active disease.

This CDR3 is CASNPYGGPSDTEAFF. The CDR3 region has the DNA TGTGCCAGCAACCCGTACGGGGGGCCGTCAGACACTGAAGCTTTCTTT. The V call is TRBV5-4, the J call TRBJ1-1, with D perhaps matching TRBD1 (6 bases). Trimming removed 6 bases at V and 3 bases at J, with 21 bases between. Germline CDR1 is SGHNT and CDR2 is YYREEE (reference sequence). CDR3 length equals 16 residues.